The rows below give T cell receptor beta chains drawn from one sample of a study of blood T cell repertoires in COVID-19. Clones were read by immunoSEQ multiplex PCR, and TCRdb kept only the in-frame ones, dropping some. The sample lists about 150,000 clones; roughly nine tenths were seen once. The sample consisted of peripheral blood. These receptors were taken from a woman in her sixties or seventies with acute or convalescent COVID-19. Both conserved end residues are part of each CDR3. D genes are given only for firm matches. The size entry is marked missing in some rows and otherwise reads once, few, many or a size class.

V gene: TRBV7-9; clone size: .; J gene: TRBJ1-4; D gene: .; CDR3 DNA: TGTGCCAGCAGCTCTCTTCTAGGCCTTTCTGAAAAACTGTTTTTT; CDR3 protein: CASSSLLGLSEKLFF
V gene: TRBV4-2; clone size: .; J gene: TRBJ2-2; D gene: TRBD2; CDR3 DNA: TGTGCCAGCATGGATAGCGGGGGGACGAACACCGGGGAGCTGTTTTTT; CDR3 protein: CASMDSGGTNTGELFF
V gene: TRBV6-5; clone size: .; J gene: TRBJ2-6; D gene: .; CDR3 DNA: TGTGCCATACAGTTCTCTGGGGCCAACGTCCTGACTTTC; CDR3 protein: CAIQFSGANVLTF
V gene: TRBV28; clone size: .; J gene: TRBJ2-5; D gene: .; CDR3 DNA: TGTGCCAGCAGTTCGGGGAAGGAGACCCAGTACTTC; CDR3 protein: CASSSGKETQYF
V gene: TRBV5-1; clone size: .; J gene: TRBJ2-4; D gene: .; CDR3 DNA: TGCGCCAGCAGCTCCAACAGGGATCCCAAAAACATTCAGTACTTC; CDR3 protein: CASSSNRDPKNIQYF
V gene: TRBV28; clone size: .; J gene: TRBJ1-2; D gene: TRBD1; CDR3 DNA: TGTGCCAGCCTAACAGGGGGCTCTAACTATGGCTACACCTTC; CDR3 protein: CASLTGGSNYGYTF
V gene: TRBV14; clone size: .; J gene: TRBJ1-1; D gene: TRBD1; CDR3 DNA: TGTGCCAGCAGCTGGACAGGGAACACTGAAGCTTTCTTT; CDR3 protein: CASSWTGNTEAFF
V gene: TRBV19; clone size: .; J gene: TRBJ1-5; D gene: .; CDR3 DNA: TGTGCCAGTAGTAAAACTTCAGGGATCGCTCAGCCCCAGCATTTT; CDR3 protein: CASSKTSGIAQPQHF
V gene: TRBV27; clone size: .; J gene: TRBJ1-6; D gene: .; CDR3 DNA: TGTGCCAGCAGTGCTAGACAGGTTCATAATTCACCCCTCCACTTT; CDR3 protein: CASSARQVHNSPLHF
V gene: TRBV11-1; clone size: few; J gene: TRBJ2-7; D gene: TRBD1; CDR3 DNA: TGTGCCAGCAGCCGTGACAGGGGGCTCTACGAGCAGTACTTC; CDR3 protein: CASSRDRGLYEQYF
V gene: TRBV4-2; clone size: .; J gene: TRBJ1-3; D gene: .; CDR3 DNA: TGTGCCAGCAGCCAAGATTGGGGGGGAAGTGGAAACACCATATATTTT; CDR3 protein: CASSQDWGGSGNTIYF
V gene: TRBV5-5; clone size: once; J gene: TRBJ2-5; D gene: .; CDR3 DNA: TGTGCCAGCAGCTTGGCGGACAGAAGACAAGAGACCCAGTACTTC; CDR3 protein: CASSLADRRQETQYF
V gene: TRBV4-2; clone size: .; J gene: TRBJ1-6; D gene: TRBD1; CDR3 DNA: TGTGCCAGCAGCTTACTCGGACAGGGCGACTATAATTCACCCCTCCACTTT; CDR3 protein: CASSLLGQGDYNSPLHF
V gene: TRBV6-1; clone size: .; J gene: TRBJ1-5; D gene: TRBD1; CDR3 DNA: TGTGCCAGCAGTGACCCGGGACAGGGTAATCAGCCCCAGCATTTT; CDR3 protein: CASSDPGQGNQPQHF
V gene: TRBV6-5; clone size: .; J gene: TRBJ1-4; D gene: TRBD1; CDR3 DNA: TGTGCCAGCCGTAAGGGGGACAGGGAAAATGAAAAACTGTTTTTT; CDR3 protein: CASRKGDRENEKLFF
V gene: TRBV15; clone size: .; J gene: TRBJ1-5; D gene: .; CDR3 DNA: TGTGCCACCAGCAGAACAGGTATCCGACAGCCCCAGCATTTT; CDR3 protein: CATSRTGIRQPQHF
V gene: TRBV7-8; clone size: .; J gene: TRBJ2-4; D gene: TRBD1; CDR3 DNA: TGTGCCAGCAGCTCGGGACAGGGGAGAATAAACATTCAGTACTTC; CDR3 protein: CASSSGQGRINIQYF
V gene: TRBV5-1; clone size: .; J gene: TRBJ1-2; D gene: .; CDR3 DNA: TGCGCCAGCAGCTTATCCCAGGGGATCTATGGCTACACCTTC; CDR3 protein: CASSLSQGIYGYTF
V gene: TRBV4-1; clone size: .; J gene: TRBJ1-1; D gene: .; CDR3 DNA: TGCGCCAGCAGCCCAGAGAGACTCCACGCCAGAAACACTGAAGCTTTCTTT; CDR3 protein: CASSPERLHARNTEAFF
V gene: TRBV27; clone size: .; J gene: TRBJ1-2; D gene: TRBD1; CDR3 DNA: TGTGCCAGCAGTTCGTACAGGGGAGAGACCTATGGCTACACCTTC; CDR3 protein: CASSSYRGETYGYTF
V gene: TRBV7-9; clone size: .; J gene: TRBJ2-5; D gene: TRBD1; CDR3 DNA: TGTGCCAGCAGGTTGACAGGGGAAGAGACCCAGTACTTC; CDR3 protein: CASRLTGEETQYF
V gene: TRBV27; clone size: .; J gene: TRBJ1-5; D gene: .; CDR3 DNA: TGTGCCAGCAGTTTACCCAGGGTTGGGCAGCCCCAGCATTTT; CDR3 protein: CASSLPRVGQPQHF
V gene: TRBV20-1; clone size: .; J gene: TRBJ2-5; D gene: .; CDR3 DNA: TGCAGTGCTAGTTTGCAGCGACAAGAGACCCAGTACTTC; CDR3 protein: CSASLQRQETQYF
V gene: TRBV19; clone size: .; J gene: TRBJ1-1; D gene: .; CDR3 DNA: TGTGCCAGTAGTATAGGGTGGTCAAGGGGGAACACTGAAGCTTTCTTT; CDR3 protein: CASSIGWSRGNTEAFF
V gene: TRBV19; clone size: few; J gene: TRBJ1-1; D gene: .; CDR3 DNA: TGTGCCAGTACCCCGGGTCCGGGGGACGGTGAAGCTTTCTTT; CDR3 protein: CASTPGPGDGEAFF
V gene: TRBV6-5; clone size: .; J gene: TRBJ1-2; D gene: TRBD1; CDR3 DNA: TGTGCCAGCAGTCGGACAGGGGTTAACTATGGCTACACCTTC; CDR3 protein: CASSRTGVNYGYTF
V gene: TRBV29-1; clone size: .; J gene: TRBJ1-3; D gene: .; CDR3 DNA: TGCAGCGTCCAGACAGGCCTCTCTGGAAACACCATATATTTT; CDR3 protein: CSVQTGLSGNTIYF
V gene: TRBV5-1; clone size: .; J gene: TRBJ2-5; D gene: TRBD1; CDR3 DNA: TGCGCCAGCAGCTCGCCGGGACAGCAAGAGACCCAGTACTTC; CDR3 protein: CASSSPGQQETQYF
V gene: TRBV19; clone size: .; J gene: TRBJ1-2; D gene: .; CDR3 DNA: TGTGCCAGTAGTAGGGCTTTCCCCCCTTCATATGGCTACACCTTC; CDR3 protein: CASSRAFPPSYGYTF
V gene: TRBV2; clone size: .; J gene: TRBJ1-6; D gene: .; CDR3 DNA: TGTGCCAGCAGAGAGGTCTCTGGGTTCTATAATTCACCCCTCCACTTT; CDR3 protein: CASREVSGFYNSPLHF
V gene: TRBV18; clone size: .; J gene: TRBJ1-2; D gene: .; CDR3 DNA: TGTGCCAGCTCACCTTACGACAGAGCTAGCTATGGCTACACCTTC; CDR3 protein: CASSPYDRASYGYTF
V gene: TRBV4-2; clone size: few; J gene: TRBJ2-1; D gene: TRBD2; CDR3 DNA: TGTGCCAGCAGCCAGGGACTAGCGGGGGCCTCCTACAATGAGCAGTTCTTC; CDR3 protein: CASSQGLAGASYNEQFF
V gene: TRBV7-2; clone size: .; J gene: TRBJ2-2; D gene: TRBD1; CDR3 DNA: TGTGCCAGTTCCGGGACAGGATTTTTCACCGGGGAGCTGTTTTTT; CDR3 protein: CASSGTGFFTGELFF
V gene: TRBV27; clone size: .; J gene: TRBJ1-2; D gene: TRBD1; CDR3 DNA: TGTGCCAGCAGCCCCCAGCGGTACAGGGGGGACCACTATGGCTACACCTTC; CDR3 protein: CASSPQRYRGDHYGYTF
V gene: TRBV4-2; clone size: .; J gene: TRBJ2-1; D gene: TRBD2; CDR3 DNA: TGTGCCAGCAGCCAAGGGGTAGCGGGGGGGCAACTTTCCTACAATGAGCAGTTCTTC; CDR3 protein: CASSQGVAGGQLSYNEQFF